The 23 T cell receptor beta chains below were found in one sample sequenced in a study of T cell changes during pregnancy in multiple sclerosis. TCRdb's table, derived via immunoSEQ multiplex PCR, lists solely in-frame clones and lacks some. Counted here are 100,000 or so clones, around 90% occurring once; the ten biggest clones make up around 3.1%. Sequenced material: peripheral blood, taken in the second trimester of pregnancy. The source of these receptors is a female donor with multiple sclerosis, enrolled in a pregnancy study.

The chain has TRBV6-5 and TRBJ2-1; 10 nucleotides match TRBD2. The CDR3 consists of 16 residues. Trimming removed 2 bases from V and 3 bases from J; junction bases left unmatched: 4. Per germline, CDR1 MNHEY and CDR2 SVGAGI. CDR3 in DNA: TGTGCCAGCAGTTACGATTGGACTAGCGGCTACAATGAGCAGTTCTTC. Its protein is CASSYDWTSGYNEQFF.

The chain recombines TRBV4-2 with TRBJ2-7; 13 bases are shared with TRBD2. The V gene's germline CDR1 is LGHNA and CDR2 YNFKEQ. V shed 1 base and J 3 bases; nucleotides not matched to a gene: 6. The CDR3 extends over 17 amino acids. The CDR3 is CASSQGLAGGLNYEQYF. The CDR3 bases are TGTGCCAGCAGCCAAGGACTAGCGGGAGGCCTAAACTACGAGCAGTACTTC.

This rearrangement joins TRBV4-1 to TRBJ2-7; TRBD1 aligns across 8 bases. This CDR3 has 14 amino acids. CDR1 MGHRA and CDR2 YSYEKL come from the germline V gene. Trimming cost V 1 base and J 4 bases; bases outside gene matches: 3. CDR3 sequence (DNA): TGCGCCAGCAGCCAAGGACAGGGGACGTACGAGCAGTACTTC. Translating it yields CASSQGQGTYEQYF.

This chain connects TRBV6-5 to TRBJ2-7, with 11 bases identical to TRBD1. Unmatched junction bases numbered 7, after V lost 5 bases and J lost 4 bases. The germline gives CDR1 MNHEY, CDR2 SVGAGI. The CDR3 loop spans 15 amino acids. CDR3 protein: CASSPDRGRGYEQYF. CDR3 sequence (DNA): TGTGCCAGCAGTCCGGACAGGGGGCGAGGTTACGAGCAGTACTTC.

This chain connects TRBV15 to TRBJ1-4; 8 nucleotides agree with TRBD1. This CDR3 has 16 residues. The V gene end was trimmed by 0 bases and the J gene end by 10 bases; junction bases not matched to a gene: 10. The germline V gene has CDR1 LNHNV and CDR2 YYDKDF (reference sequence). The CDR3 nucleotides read TGTGCCACCAGCAGAGATGATCCCGACAGGGGTGGAAAACTGTTTTTT. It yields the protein CATSRDDPDRGGKLFF.

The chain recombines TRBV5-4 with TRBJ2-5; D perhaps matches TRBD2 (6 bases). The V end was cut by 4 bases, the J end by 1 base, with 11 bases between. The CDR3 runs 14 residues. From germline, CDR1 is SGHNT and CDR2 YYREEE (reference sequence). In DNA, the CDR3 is TGTGCCAGCAGCCCAGGGACTTCCCAAGAGACCCAGTACTTC. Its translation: CASSPGTSQETQYF. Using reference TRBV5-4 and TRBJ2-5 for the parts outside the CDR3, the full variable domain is ETGVTQSPTHLIKTRGQQVTLRCSSQSGHNTVSWYQQALGQGPQFIFQYYREEENGRGNFPPRFSGLQFPNYSSELNVNALELDDSALYLCASSPGTSQETQYFGPGTRLLVL.

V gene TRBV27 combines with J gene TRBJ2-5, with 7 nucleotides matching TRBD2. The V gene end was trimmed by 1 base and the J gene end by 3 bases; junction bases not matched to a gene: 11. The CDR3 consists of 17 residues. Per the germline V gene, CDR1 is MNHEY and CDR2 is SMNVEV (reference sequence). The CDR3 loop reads CASSLLTTGTNKETQYF. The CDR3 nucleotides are TGTGCCAGCAGTTTATTGACAACCGGGACTAATAAAGAGACCCAGTACTTC.

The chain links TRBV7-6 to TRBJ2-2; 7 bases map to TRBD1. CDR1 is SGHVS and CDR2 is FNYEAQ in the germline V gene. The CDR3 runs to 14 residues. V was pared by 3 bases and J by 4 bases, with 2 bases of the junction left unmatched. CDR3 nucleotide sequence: TGTGCCAGCAGCTTGTCAGGGGGCACCGGGGAGCTGTTTTTT. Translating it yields CASSLSGGTGELFF.

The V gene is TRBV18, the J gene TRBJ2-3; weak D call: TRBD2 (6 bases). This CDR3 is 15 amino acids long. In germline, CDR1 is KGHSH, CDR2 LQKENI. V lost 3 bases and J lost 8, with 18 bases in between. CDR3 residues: CASSPPGRGIGTQYF. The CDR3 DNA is TGTGCCAGCTCACCGCCAGGTCGCGGGATTGGTACGCAGTATTTT. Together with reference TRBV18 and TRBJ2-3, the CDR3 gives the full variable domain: NAGVMQNPRHLVRRRGQEARLRCSPMKGHSHVYWYRQLPEEGLKFMVYLQKENIIDESGMPKERFSAEFPKEGPSILRIQQVVRGDSAAYFCASSPPGRGIGTQYFGPGTRLTVL.

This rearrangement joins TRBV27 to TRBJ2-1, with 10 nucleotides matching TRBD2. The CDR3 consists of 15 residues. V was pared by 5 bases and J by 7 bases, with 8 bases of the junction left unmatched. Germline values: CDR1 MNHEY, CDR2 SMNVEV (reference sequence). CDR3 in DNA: TGTGCCAGCAGTGAGCTAGCGGGAGTAAAGAATGAGCAGTTCTTC. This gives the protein CASSELAGVKNEQFF.

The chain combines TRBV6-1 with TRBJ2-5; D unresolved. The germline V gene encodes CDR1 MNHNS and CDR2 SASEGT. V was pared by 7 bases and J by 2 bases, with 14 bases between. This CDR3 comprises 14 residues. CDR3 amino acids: CASKERIVQETQYF. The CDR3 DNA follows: TGTGCCAGCAAAGAGCGAATCGTACAAGAGACCCAGTACTTC.

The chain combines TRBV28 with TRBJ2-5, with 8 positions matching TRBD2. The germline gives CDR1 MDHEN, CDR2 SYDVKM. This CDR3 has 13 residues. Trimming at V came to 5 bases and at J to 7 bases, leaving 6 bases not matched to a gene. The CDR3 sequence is CASSNREGRTQYF. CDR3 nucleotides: TGTGCCAGCAGTAACCGGGAGGGACGGACCCAGTACTTC.

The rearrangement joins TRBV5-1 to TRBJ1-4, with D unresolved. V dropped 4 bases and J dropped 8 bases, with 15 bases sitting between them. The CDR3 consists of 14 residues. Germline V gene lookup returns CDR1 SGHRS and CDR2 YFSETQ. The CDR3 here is CASSPDWAGEKLFF. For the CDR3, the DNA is TGCGCCAGCAGCCCGGACTGGGCGGGGGAAAAACTGTTTTTT.

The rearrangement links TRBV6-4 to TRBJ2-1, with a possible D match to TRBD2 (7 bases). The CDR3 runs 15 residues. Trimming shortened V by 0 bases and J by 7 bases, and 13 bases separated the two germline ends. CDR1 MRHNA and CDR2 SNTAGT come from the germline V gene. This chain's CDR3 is CASSDSRGAKNEQFF. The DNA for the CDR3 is TGTGCCAGCAGTGACTCACGGGGGGCGAAGAATGAGCAGTTCTTC.

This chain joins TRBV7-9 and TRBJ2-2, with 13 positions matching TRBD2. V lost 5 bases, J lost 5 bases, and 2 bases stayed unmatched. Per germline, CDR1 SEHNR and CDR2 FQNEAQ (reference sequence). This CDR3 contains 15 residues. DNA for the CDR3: TGTGCCAGCAGCCGGGGACTAGCGGGGACCGGGGAGCTGTTTTTT. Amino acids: CASSRGLAGTGELFF.

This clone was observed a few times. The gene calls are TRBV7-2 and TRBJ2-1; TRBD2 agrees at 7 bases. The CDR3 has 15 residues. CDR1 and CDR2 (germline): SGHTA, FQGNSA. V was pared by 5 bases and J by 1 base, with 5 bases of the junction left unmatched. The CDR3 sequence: CASSPTSASYNEQFF. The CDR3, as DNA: TGTGCCAGCAGCCCCACTAGCGCTTCCTACAATGAGCAGTTCTTC.

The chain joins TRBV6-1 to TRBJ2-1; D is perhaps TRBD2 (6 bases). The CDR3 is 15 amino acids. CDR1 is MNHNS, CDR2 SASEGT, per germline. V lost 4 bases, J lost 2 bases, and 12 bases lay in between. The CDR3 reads CASSAHRTTYNEQFF. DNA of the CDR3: TGTGCCAGCAGTGCTCACAGGACTACCTACAATGAGCAGTTCTTC.

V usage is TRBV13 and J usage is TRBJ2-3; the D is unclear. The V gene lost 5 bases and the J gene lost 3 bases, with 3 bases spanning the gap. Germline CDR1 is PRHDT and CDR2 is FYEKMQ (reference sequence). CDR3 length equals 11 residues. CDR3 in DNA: TGTGCCAGCAGCATAACAGATACGCAGTATTTT. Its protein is CASSITDTQYF.

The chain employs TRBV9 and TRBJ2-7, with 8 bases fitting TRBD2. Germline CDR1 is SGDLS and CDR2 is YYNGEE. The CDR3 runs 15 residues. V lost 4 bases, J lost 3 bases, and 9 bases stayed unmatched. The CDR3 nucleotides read TGTGCCAGCAGCCCTTTTAGCGGGATCAGCTACGAGCAGTACTTC. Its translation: CASSPFSGISYEQYF.

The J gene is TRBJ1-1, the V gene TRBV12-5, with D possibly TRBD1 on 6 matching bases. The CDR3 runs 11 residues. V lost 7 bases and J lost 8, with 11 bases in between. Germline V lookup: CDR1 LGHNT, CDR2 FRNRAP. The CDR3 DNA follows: TGTGCTAGTGTCTCCGGACAGGAAGCTTTCTTT. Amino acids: CASVSGQEAFF.

The CDR3 sequence: CASSRNPGAVTFF. The CDR3 DNA reads as TGTGCCAGCAGCCGAAATCCAGGGGCGGTTACTTTCTTT. The rearrangement joins TRBV27 to TRBJ1-1; maybe TRBD1 (6 bases). V lost 6 bases and J lost 12, with 20 bases in between. Germline CDR1 MNHEY, CDR2 SMNVEV (reference sequence). CDR3 length: 13 residues.

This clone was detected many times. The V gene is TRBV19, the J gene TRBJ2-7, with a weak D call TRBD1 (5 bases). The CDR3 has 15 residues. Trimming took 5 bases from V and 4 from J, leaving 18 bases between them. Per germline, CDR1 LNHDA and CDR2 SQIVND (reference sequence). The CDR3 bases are TGTGCCAGTAGTGTCGGCGCAGGGTTCGGGTACGAGCAGTACTTC. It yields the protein CASSVGAGFGYEQYF.

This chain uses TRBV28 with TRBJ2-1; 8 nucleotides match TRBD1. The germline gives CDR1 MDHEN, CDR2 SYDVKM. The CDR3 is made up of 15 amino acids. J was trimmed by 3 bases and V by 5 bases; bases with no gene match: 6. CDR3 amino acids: CASSATGVFYNEQFF. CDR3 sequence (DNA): TGTGCCAGCAGTGCGACAGGGGTCTTCTACAATGAGCAGTTCTTC.